This is a list of T cell receptor beta chains from one sample in a study of shared clonotypes between healthy human individuals. The data were produced by immunoSEQ multiplex PCR, yet TCRdb's version contains in-frame clones alone and is incomplete. The table lists 2 million to 2.5 million clones, 85% to 95% of them singletons. The sample consisted of naive CD4+ T cells from PBMCs. These TCRs come from a man between 18 and 29 years old in good health. Some clones in this sample may be carry-over from other donors' samples. Both conserved end residues are part of each CDR3.

j_call: TRBJ2-7; v_call: TRBV4-2; cdr3_aa: CASSQATALPYEQYF
j_call: TRBJ2-3; v_call: TRBV5-4; cdr3_aa: CASSFGPDTQYF
j_call: TRBJ2-1; v_call: TRBV10-3; cdr3_aa: CAAGTSGRGYNEQFF
j_call: TRBJ2-3; v_call: TRBV7-3; cdr3_aa: CASSLDSGRADTQYF
j_call: TRBJ1-1; v_call: TRBV27; cdr3_aa: CASSLRANTEAFF
j_call: TRBJ2-5; v_call: TRBV5-1; cdr3_aa: CASSPVAGGQLETQYF
j_call: TRBJ2-5; v_call: TRBV7-2; cdr3_aa: CASSPRLGWETQYF
j_call: TRBJ2-1; v_call: TRBV28; cdr3_aa: CASSTRWQSSYNEQFF
j_call: TRBJ1-2; v_call: TRBV7-9; cdr3_aa: CASSFLGREDGYTF
j_call: TRBJ1-1; v_call: TRBV7-6; cdr3_aa: CASSLEHLNTEAFF
j_call: TRBJ1-2; v_call: TRBV10-2; cdr3_aa: CASTRGTGGGYTF
j_call: TRBJ1-2; v_call: TRBV5-1; cdr3_aa: CASSLDRIYGYTF
j_call: TRBJ1-3; v_call: TRBV18; cdr3_aa: CASTYDKLGNTIYF